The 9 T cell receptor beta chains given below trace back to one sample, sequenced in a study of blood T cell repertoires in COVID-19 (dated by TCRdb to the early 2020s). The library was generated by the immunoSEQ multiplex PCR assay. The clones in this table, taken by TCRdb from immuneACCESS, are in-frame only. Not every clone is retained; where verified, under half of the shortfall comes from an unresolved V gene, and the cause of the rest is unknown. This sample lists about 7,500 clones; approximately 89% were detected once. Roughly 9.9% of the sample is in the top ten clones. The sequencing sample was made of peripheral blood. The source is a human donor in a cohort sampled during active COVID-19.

The CDR3 protein is CASSQVPVYGYTF. The CDR3 DNA reads as TGCGCCAGCAGCCAAGTGCCAGTTTATGGCTACACCTTC. The rearrangement links TRBV4-1 to TRBJ1-2, with D hard to call. CDR1 and CDR2 from the germline V gene are MGHRA and YSYEKL. V lost 1 base, J lost 5 bases, and 8 bases lay in between. The CDR3 is 13 residues long.

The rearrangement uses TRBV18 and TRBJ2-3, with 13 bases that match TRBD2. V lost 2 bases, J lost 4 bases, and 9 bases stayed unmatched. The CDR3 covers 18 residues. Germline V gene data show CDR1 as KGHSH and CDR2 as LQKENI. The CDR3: CASSPGLAGASRSDTQYF. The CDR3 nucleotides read TGTGCCAGCTCACCAGGACTAGCGGGAGCTTCTAGATCAGATACGCAGTATTTT.

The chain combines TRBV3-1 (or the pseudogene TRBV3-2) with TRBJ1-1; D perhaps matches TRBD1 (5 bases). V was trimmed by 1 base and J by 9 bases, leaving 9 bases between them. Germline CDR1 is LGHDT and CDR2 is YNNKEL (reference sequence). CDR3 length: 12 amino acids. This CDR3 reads CASSQAAGQAFF. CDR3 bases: TGTGCCAGCAGCCAAGCTGCGGGGCAAGCTTTCTTT.

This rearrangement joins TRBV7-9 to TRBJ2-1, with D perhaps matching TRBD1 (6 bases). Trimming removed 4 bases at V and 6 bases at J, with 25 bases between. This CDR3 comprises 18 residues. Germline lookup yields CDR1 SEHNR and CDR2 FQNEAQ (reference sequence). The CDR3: CASSSLDSGTFLANEQFF. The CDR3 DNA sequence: TGTGCCAGCAGCTCCTTGGACAGTGGGACCTTTCTGGCCAATGAGCAGTTCTTC.

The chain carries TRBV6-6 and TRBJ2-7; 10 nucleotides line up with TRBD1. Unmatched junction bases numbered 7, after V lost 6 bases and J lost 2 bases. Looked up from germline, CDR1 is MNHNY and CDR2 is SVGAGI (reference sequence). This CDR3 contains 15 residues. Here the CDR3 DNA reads TGTGCCAGCAGCTCCGACAGGGGGCACACCTACGAGCAGTACTTC. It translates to CASSSDRGHTYEQYF.

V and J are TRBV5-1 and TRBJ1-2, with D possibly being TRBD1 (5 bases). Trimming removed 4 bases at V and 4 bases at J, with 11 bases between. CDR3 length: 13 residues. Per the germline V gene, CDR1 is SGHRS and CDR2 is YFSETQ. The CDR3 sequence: CASSPQDFYGYTF. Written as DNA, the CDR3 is TGCGCCAGCAGCCCACAGGATTTCTATGGCTACACCTTC.

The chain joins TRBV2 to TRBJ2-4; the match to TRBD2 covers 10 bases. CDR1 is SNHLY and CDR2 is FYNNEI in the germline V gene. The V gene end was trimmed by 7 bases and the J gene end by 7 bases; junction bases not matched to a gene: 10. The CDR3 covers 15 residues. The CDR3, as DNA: TGTGCCAGCAAGGGGGCTAGCGGGAGCTGGAACATTCAGTACTTC. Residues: CASKGASGSWNIQYF.

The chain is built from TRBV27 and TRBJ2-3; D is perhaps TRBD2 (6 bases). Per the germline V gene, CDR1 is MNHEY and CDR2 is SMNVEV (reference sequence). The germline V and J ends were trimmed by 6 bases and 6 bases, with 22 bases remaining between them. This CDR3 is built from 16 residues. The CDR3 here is CASSPRPGLGYDTQYF. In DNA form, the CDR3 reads TGTGCCAGCAGCCCAAGGCCGGGACTGGGATATGATACGCAGTATTTT.

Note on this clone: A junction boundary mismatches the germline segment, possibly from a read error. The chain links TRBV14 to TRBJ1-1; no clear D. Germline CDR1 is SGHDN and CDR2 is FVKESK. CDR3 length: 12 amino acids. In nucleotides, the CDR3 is TGTGCCAGCAGCCAAGAATTTCGGGTGCTTTCTTTT. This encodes CASSQEFRVLSF.